What follows are 32 T cell receptor beta chains derived from one specimen sequenced in a study of T-cell memory formation after mild COVID-19. TCRdb re-analysed the 5' RACE reads in MiXCR, keeping a single row per CDR3 protein. The table lists 350,000 to 450,000 distinct CDR3 sequences, 20% to 25% of them singletons, with about 8.7% in the top ten. Sequencing was done on a sample of PBMCs or a T cell subset sorted from them (not recorded which). Source of these receptors: an adult woman who had mild COVID-19 (a few samples of this study predate the infection). Cell type and time point are not known.

This clonotype has only a few counts. The chain is built from TRBV10-3 and TRBJ2-5, with 9 bases identical to TRBD1. V shed 3 bases and J 4 bases; nucleotides not matched to a gene: 6. Germline-derived CDR1 and CDR2 are ENHRY and SYGVKD. The CDR3 consists of 15 residues. CDR3 in DNA: TGTGCCATCAGTGAAGGGGGACAGGGAGGAGAGACCCAGTACTTC. It codes for CAISEGGQGGETQYF.

A few counts support this clonotype. J is TRBJ2-5 and V is TRBV30, with D perhaps TRBD1 (5 bases). CDR1 is GTSNPN, CDR2 SVGIG, per germline (reference sequence). There are 18 residues in the CDR3. V lost 0 bases, J lost 5 bases, and 25 bases lay in between. DNA for the CDR3: TGTGCCTGGAGTGTATTCGTCCCTGGGTCAGGGTTTTGGGAGACCCAGTACTTC. Protein sequence: CAWSVFVPGSGFWETQYF.

This clonotype came up many times. The chain couples TRBV5-4 to TRBJ2-1, with TRBD1 matching 7 bases. Germline CDR1 SGHNT, CDR2 YYREEE (reference sequence). Trimming removed 4 bases from V and 5 bases from J; junction bases left unmatched: 6. CDR3 size: 14 residues. The CDR3 DNA reads as TGTGCCAGCAGCCCAAAGGGGGCTGACAATGAGCAGTTCTTC. Translation: CASSPKGADNEQFF.

This chain connects TRBV6-5 to TRBJ1-5, with 7 bases that match TRBD1. Germline V gene sequence: CDR1 MNHEY, CDR2 SVGAGI. The CDR3 is 16 amino acids. V was pared by 4 bases and J by 4 bases, with 10 bases of the junction left unmatched. The CDR3 nucleotides are TGTGCCAGCAGTTCCACTTCCGGGACAGTTAATCAGCCCCAGCATTTT. Its protein is CASSSTSGTVNQPQHF.

The chain carries TRBV20-1 and TRBJ1-3; 9 bases are shared with TRBD1. The CDR3 extends over 15 amino acids. Losses at the gene ends were 2 bases for V and 4 bases for J; bases not matched to a gene: 6. The germline gives CDR1 DFQATT, CDR2 SNEGSKA (reference sequence). The CDR3 here is CSARPATGGGNTIYF. In nucleotides, the CDR3 is TGCAGTGCTAGACCCGCCACAGGGGGCGGAAACACCATATATTTT.

The sample holds a few counts of this clonotype. The V call is TRBV18, the J call TRBJ2-1; 7 nucleotides line up with TRBD1. CDR1 KGHSH and CDR2 LQKENI come from the germline V gene. V lost 3 bases, J lost 8 bases, and 1 base stayed unmatched. There are 12 residues in the CDR3. The chain's CDR3 is CASSPQGDEQFF. CDR3 DNA sequence: TGTGCCAGCTCACCCCAGGGGGATGAGCAGTTCTTC.

The table lists this clonotype with a few counts. The rearrangement links TRBV5-1 to TRBJ1-2; TRBD1 might be the D (6 bases). Per the germline V gene, CDR1 is SGHRS and CDR2 is YFSETQ. V dropped 3 bases and J dropped 8 bases, with 20 bases sitting between them. This CDR3 contains 15 residues. The DNA for the CDR3 is TGCGCCAGCAGCTCCTTTACAGGGCCTCCGGGAGGCTACACCTTC. It translates to CASSSFTGPPGGYTF.

The rearrangement links TRBV5-8 to TRBJ1-2; D not resolved. CDR3 length equals 15 residues. Germline V gene sequence: CDR1 SGHTS, CDR2 YDEGEE. Trimming shortened V by 3 bases and J by 2 bases, and 14 bases separated the two germline ends. The chain's CDR3 is CASSSEPVANYGYTF. The CDR3 DNA reads TGTGCCAGCAGCTCAGAACCTGTCGCGAACTATGGCTACACCTTC.

This sequence joins TRBV27 and TRBJ1-2; 10 bases are shared with TRBD1. J lost 5 bases, V lost 6 bases, and 6 bases had no gene match. The germline V gene has CDR1 MNHEY and CDR2 SMNVEV (reference sequence). The length of the CDR3 is 14 residues. The CDR3 coding sequence is TGTGCCAGCAGCAGCGACAGGGGGCTATATGGCTACACCTTC. This encodes CASSSDRGLYGYTF.

This clonotype was picked up a small number of times. The chain uses TRBV9 and TRBJ2-1, with 8 bases matching TRBD2. After removal of 3 bases from V and 4 bases from J, the junction contained 6 bases not matched to a gene. Germline V gives CDR1 SGDLS, CDR2 YYNGEE. The CDR3 sequence is 15 residues long. In DNA, the CDR3 is TGTGCCAGCAGCGAAGCGGGAGAACCTTACAATGAGCAGTTCTTC. Translated: CASSEAGEPYNEQFF.

This clonotype was observed a handful of times. CDR3 region: CASSVLAGGLRQETQYF. CDR3 nucleotides: TGTGCCAGCAGCGTCCTAGCGGGGGGCCTTCGCCAAGAGACCCAGTACTTC. This chain uses TRBV3-1 with TRBJ2-5; 11 nucleotides align to TRBD2. V lost 5 bases, J lost 1 base, and 9 bases stayed unmatched. This CDR3 is 17 amino acids long. The germline CDR1 and CDR2 sequences are LGHDT and YNNKEL (reference sequence).

This clonotype came up a few times. The chain carries TRBV7-3 and TRBJ2-5; either TRBD1 or TRBD2 may supply D (5 bases each). CDR3 length: 14 amino acids. V shed 2 bases and J shed 4 bases, with 11 bases lying between them. Germline V gene data show CDR1 as SGHTA and CDR2 as FQGTGA. The CDR3 bases are TGTGCCAGCAGCTTAGGGTTTGGGGGAGAGACCCAGTACTTC. Its protein product is CASSLGFGGETQYF.

The genes are TRBV28 and TRBJ2-3; 7 bases fit TRBD2. After removal of 1 base from V and 4 bases from J, the junction contained 8 bases not matched to a gene. The CDR3 spans 16 residues. CDR1 MDHEN and CDR2 SYDVKM come from the germline V gene. CDR3: CASSLYRGDVADTQYF. In DNA, the CDR3 is TGTGCCAGCAGTTTATATCGGGGGGATGTTGCAGATACGCAGTATTTT.

The chain uses TRBV7-2 and TRBJ1-2; D perhaps matches TRBD1 (6 bases). Trimming took 5 bases from V and 7 from J, leaving 17 bases between them. The CDR3 has 14 amino acids. CDR1 SGHTA and CDR2 FQGNSA come from the germline V gene. Here the CDR3 reads CASSPGGGVTGYTF. The CDR3 bases are TGTGCCAGCAGCCCGGGAGGGGGAGTGACTGGCTACACCTTC.

This sequence joins TRBV2 and TRBJ1-5; D may be TRBD1 (6 bases). Germline V gives CDR1 SNHLY, CDR2 FYNNEI. V was trimmed by 6 bases and J by 0 bases, leaving 12 bases between them. The CDR3 has 15 residues. In DNA, the CDR3 is TGTGCCAGCAGGAGGGGGTTAGATAGCAATCAGCCCCAGCATTTT. Encoded protein: CASRRGLDSNQPQHF. The full variable domain, completed using reference TRBV2 and TRBJ1-5, is EPEVTQTPSHQVTQMGQEVILRCVPISNHLYFYWYRQILGQKVEFLVSFYNNEISEKSEIFDDQFSVERPDGSNFTLKIRSTKLEDSAMYFCASRRGLDSNQPQHFGDGTRLSIL.

This clonotype has ten or more counts. This CDR3 is CASSLSPQRTDTQYF. The DNA of the CDR3 is TGTGCCAGCAGCTTATCCCCCCAGCGCACAGATACGCAGTATTTT. The chain joins TRBV5-6 to TRBJ2-3; no clear D gene. In germline, CDR1 is SGHDT, CDR2 YYEEEE. V shed 2 bases and J shed 1 base, with 11 bases lying between them. This CDR3 is built from 15 residues.

This clonotype was seen more than once but under ten times. The gene calls are TRBV7-9 and TRBJ2-2, with D perhaps being TRBD1 or TRBD2 (6 bases each). Germline assignment: CDR1 SEHNR and CDR2 FQNEAQ (reference sequence). The CDR3 has 17 amino acids. V was trimmed by 0 bases and J by 7 bases, leaving 18 bases between them. This CDR3 reads CASSLAGGGSQVGELFF. As DNA, the CDR3 is TGTGCCAGCAGCTTAGCCGGAGGGGGGTCCCAAGTCGGGGAGCTGTTTTTT.

The rearrangement links TRBV6-5 to TRBJ2-1, with TRBD2 matching 8 bases. This CDR3 is 15 amino acids long. From germline, CDR1 is MNHEY and CDR2 SVGAGI. Trimming removed 2 bases from V and 5 bases from J; junction bases left unmatched: 5. The CDR3 here is CASSYRAGVDNEQFF. The CDR3 region has the DNA TGTGCCAGCAGTTACCGAGCGGGAGTTGACAATGAGCAGTTCTTC.

The chain is built from TRBV7-2 and TRBJ2-7, with D perhaps assigned TRBD1 or TRBD2 (6 bases each). CDR1 and CDR2 from the germline V gene are SGHTA and FQGNSA. This CDR3 has 13 amino acids. Trimming pared 10 bases from V and 3 bases from J, leaving 16 bases between. The CDR3: CAIRRGTDYEQYF. As DNA, the CDR3 is TGTGCCATCAGGAGGGGGACCGACTACGAGCAGTACTTC.

The chain carries TRBV5-5 and TRBJ2-5; a possible D gene is TRBD2 (7 bases). With 3 bases removed from V and 4 bases from J, the gap between germline ends came to 16 bases. The CDR3 is made up of 15 amino acids. Germline-derived CDR1 and CDR2 are SGHKS and YYEKEE (reference sequence). Here the CDR3 reads CASSSGGPPPETQYF. Written as DNA, the CDR3 is TGTGCCAGCAGCTCGGGGGGCCCCCCGCCAGAGACCCAGTACTTC.

This clonotype was counted only a few times. This sequence joins TRBV4-2 and TRBJ1-1; D is possibly TRBD1 (6 bases). The CDR3 is made up of 13 amino acids. The ends were cut back, 5 bases at V and 3 bases at J, with 10 bases in the middle. The V gene's germline CDR1 is LGHNA and CDR2 YNFKEQ. The CDR3 nucleotides are TGTGCCAGCAGCGTAGAGGGGGACACTGAAGCTTTCTTT. Amino acid sequence: CASSVEGDTEAFF.

This clonotype was seen only a few times. The chain is built from TRBV12-3 or TRBV12-4 and TRBJ2-4; D possibly uses TRBD1 or TRBD2 (5 bases each). Trimming pared 5 bases from V and 9 bases from J, leaving 26 bases between. This CDR3 is built from 17 residues. The CDR3 DNA reads as TGTGCCAGCAGTGAGTTTCCGAGGGCAACCGAAAGGGGCATTCAGTACTTC. The encoded protein is CASSEFPRATERGIQYF.

The sample holds a few counts of this clonotype. The chain links TRBV20-1 to TRBJ1-5; D possibly corresponds to TRBD1 (6 bases). V was shortened by 6 bases and J by 2 bases, with 17 bases between the two germline ends. The CDR3 consists of 15 residues. Germline CDR1 is DFQATT and CDR2 is SNEGSKA (reference sequence). CDR3 sequence: CSARHRETGNQPQHF. CDR3 nucleotide sequence: TGCAGTGCCAGGCACAGGGAAACGGGCAATCAGCCCCAGCATTTT.

The gene calls are TRBV11-1 and TRBJ2-3; TRBD1 aligns across 7 bases. The CDR3 runs 15 residues. Germline V gives CDR1 SGHAT, CDR2 FQDESV (reference sequence). V shed 5 bases and J 4 bases; nucleotides not matched to a gene: 9. The CDR3 DNA sequence: TGTGCCAGCAGCCGGACCAGGGGGTGGGCAGATACGCAGTATTTT. Protein product: CASSRTRGWADTQYF. The full variable domain, its missing parts supplied by reference TRBV11-1 and TRBJ2-3, is EAEVAQSPRYKITEKSQAVAFWCDPISGHATLYWYRQILGQGPELLVQFQDESVVDDSQLPKDRFSAERLKGVDSTLKIQPAELGDSAMYLCASSRTRGWADTQYFGPGTRLTVL.

This clonotype has a handful of counts. V gene TRBV6-5 combines with J gene TRBJ1-1, with 8 bases identical to TRBD1. This CDR3 is 15 amino acids long. J gave up 3 bases and V 7 bases, and 10 bases lay outside the gene matches. Germline V gene sequence: CDR1 MNHEY, CDR2 SVGAGI. The CDR3 DNA reads as TGTGCCAGCACCCGACAGGGGATGAGGCACACTGAAGCTTTCTTT. Translation gives CASTRQGMRHTEAFF.

The V call is TRBV9, the J call TRBJ2-4, with TRBD2 matching over 9 bases. The CDR3 totals 15 residues. V was clipped by 4 bases and J by 0 bases; unmatched bases: 2. Germline V gene sequence: CDR1 SGDLS, CDR2 YYNGEE. The CDR3 coding sequence is TGTGCCAGCAGCACACTAGCGGGAGCCAAAAACATTCAGTACTTC. This encodes CASSTLAGAKNIQYF.

The sample holds many counts of this clonotype. This chain links TRBV12-3 or TRBV12-4 with TRBJ2-5; no definite D call. The V end lost 3 bases, the J end lost 5 bases, and 16 bases lay between the germline ends. The CDR3 covers 15 residues. The CDR3 region is CASSFVAEMGETQYF. CDR3 coding DNA: TGTGCCAGCAGTTTTGTGGCGGAGATGGGGGAGACCCAGTACTTC.

The chain has TRBV29-1 and TRBJ2-3, with D uncertain. V lost 2 bases and J lost 6, with 12 bases in between. Looked up from germline, CDR1 is SQVTM and CDR2 is ANQGSEA. This CDR3 region has 13 residues. The CDR3 region is CSVESMLRDTQYF. The CDR3 region has the DNA TGCAGCGTTGAAAGTATGCTCCGGGATACGCAGTATTTT.

V gene TRBV20-1 combines with J gene TRBJ1-4; 7 positions agree with TRBD1. The V and J ends lost 1 base and 2 bases, in that order; junction bases with no gene match: 7. Germline V gene data show CDR1 as DFQATT and CDR2 as SNEGSKA (reference sequence). This CDR3 has 16 residues. In DNA, the CDR3 is TGCAGTGCTAGAGCTTACAGGGGCTCGACTAATGAAAAACTGTTTTTT. Translating it yields CSARAYRGSTNEKLFF.

This clonotype was seen more than once but under ten times. The chain carries TRBV15 and TRBJ2-7; D possibly corresponds to TRBD1 (5 bases). The V gene lost 5 bases and the J gene lost 4 bases, with 15 bases spanning the gap. The CDR3 loop spans 14 amino acids. Germline V gives CDR1 LNHNV, CDR2 YYDKDF (reference sequence). This chain's CDR3 is CATSHTGQFYEQYF. DNA of the CDR3: TGTGCCACCAGCCATACTGGACAATTTTACGAGCAGTACTTC.

The V gene is TRBV7-8, the J gene TRBJ2-2, with D tentatively TRBD1 (6 bases). This CDR3 comprises 14 residues. Germline V lookup: CDR1 SGHVS, CDR2 FQNEAQ. The germline V and J ends were trimmed by 4 bases and 6 bases, with 12 bases remaining between them. The CDR3 DNA reads TGTGCCAGCAGCTGGGACACGGGCCCCGGGGAGCTGTTTTTT. Translated, it gives CASSWDTGPGELFF.

CDR3 amino acids: CASSPVLGVYGYTF. CDR3 sequence (DNA): TGTGCCAGCAGCCCAGTTTTAGGAGTCTATGGCTACACCTTC. The gene calls are TRBV7-9 and TRBJ1-2; D not resolved. Germline V lookup: CDR1 SEHNR, CDR2 FQNEAQ (reference sequence). V gave up 5 bases and J gave up 4 bases, with 14 bases separating them. This CDR3 region has 14 residues.